The following is a T cell receptor (beta chain) sequence with its context. The antigen is not known. This sample was included in a study of long-term antiretroviral therapy in people with HIV. Background on the study: About a decade before 2015, the earliest samples were taken when ART was typically delayed. Study findings and constraints: Clones expanded before ART dominated the repertoire at all time points.

CDR1 is SGDLS and CDR2 is YYNGEE in the germline V gene. This CDR3 is 14 amino acids long. The germline V and J ends were trimmed by 3 bases and 5 bases, with 14 bases remaining between them. With survey level as its setting, the immunoSEQ assay was v3.0. For every sample, sequencing targeted about 40,000-50,000 T-cell genomes. Some clones are missing from TCRdb's copy, which holds only in-frame ones; the method was immunoSEQ multiplex PCR. Among tens of thousands of clones listed, less than 85% were seen once. All donors provided no fewer than one pre-ART and no fewer than two post-ART PBMC samples. V gene TRBV9 combines with J gene TRBJ2-5; D might be TRBD1 or TRBD2, each matching 5 bases. The sequences come from unsorted PBMCs, collected 0.3 years after starting antiretroviral therapy. The origin of this receptor is a man aged 40-50 years with HIV. The CDR3 region has the DNA TGTGCCAGCAGCGCGGGGACGGGCCCGGAGACCCAGTACTTC. It translates to CASSAGTGPETQYF.